The clone carrying this TCR beta chain was counted between two and nine times. Its antigen is not identified. This record comes from a study of identical twins. Regarding the study as a whole: Recombination models fit unrelated individuals' TCR alpha sharing but underestimated twins'. Zero-insertion analyses might be partly confounded by invariant T cells like MAIT and iNKT. The abundant beta clonotypes from cord blood had fewer insertions, and memory repertoires had none of this.

V was trimmed by 5 bases and J by 2 bases, leaving 15 bases between them. Germline V gene sequence: CDR1 SQVTM, CDR2 ANQGSEA. The CDR3 totals 14 residues. From the 5' RACE reads, TCRdb called clonotypes with MiXCR, one entry per CDR3 protein. Of under 900,000 distinct CDR3 sequences listed, approximately 13% are singletons. These data were likewise used in another study, on yellow fever vaccine responses in identical twins.

This sequence originates from a woman younger than 35 in good health. Sequencing used PBMCs. This chain connects TRBV29-1 to TRBJ1-2; tentatively, D is TRBD1 (5 bases). The CDR3 DNA follows: TGCAGCGTTTCGCGCCTAGGGGCCAACTATGGCTACACCTTC. The encoded protein is CSVSRLGANYGYTF.